The T cell receptor beta chain under discussion was sequenced for a study of blood T cell repertoires in COVID-19. Study background: PBMCs, B-cell-depleted T cells, or T cells provided the cDNA or gDNA that made up the material.

Original data processing: Estimation of nucleated cell counts was performed using reference gene primer amplification. Generated by immunoSEQ multiplex PCR, the TCRdb table keeps only in-frame clones and is missing some. V, J and clone size reflect that table, while D and trimming were determined from the DNA. The sample has 150,000 to 200,000 clones; approximately 78% are singletons. Per the germline V gene, CDR1 is SGHRS and CDR2 is YFSETQ. This CDR3 comprises 11 residues. V lost 6 bases and J lost 6, with 9 bases in between. The specimen sequenced was peripheral blood. The TCR was taken from a human donor in a cohort sampled during active COVID-19. The chain is built from TRBV5-1 and TRBJ1-1; maybe TRBD1 (5 bases). In nucleotides, the CDR3 is TGCGCCAGCATCGGCAGGGCTGAAGCTTTCTTT. Its translation: CASIGRAEAFF.